Only one count was recorded for the clone carrying this TCR beta chain. Its target is not known. The sample belongs to a study of shared clonotypes between healthy human individuals. Regarding the study as a whole: Generally, naive subsets came out with larger estimated richness than memory subsets.

With 4 bases clipped from V and 4 bases from J, the junction kept 15 bases outside the gene matches. The V gene's germline CDR1 is SGHRS and CDR2 YFSETQ. The CDR3 sequence is 18 residues long. Replicate PCRs from sorted subsets contained approximately 190 ng DNA, which is around 30,000 T cell genomes. The table came from immunoSEQ multiplex PCR; TCRdb's copy has only in-frame clones and leaves some out. The table records 850,000 to 1,200,000 clones, 70% to 80% of them present only once. Sequencing was carried out using memory CD4+ T cells sorted from blood. Subset of the sample: CD45RA-negative fraction. This sequence was found in a man in his late teens or twenties in good health. V gene TRBV5-1 combines with J gene TRBJ2-1; 9 bases line up with TRBD2. The CDR3 coding sequence is TGCGCCAGCAGCCCGCAACTTGGCGGCGGGGGGGCTTACAATGAGCAGTTCTTC. Translated, it gives CASSPQLGGGGAYNEQFF.